The subject of this entry is one TCR beta chain. In germline, CDR1 is SGHTA, CDR2 FQGNSA. The CDR3 extends over 16 amino acids. V lost 5 bases, J lost 6 bases, and 14 bases stayed unmatched. Assay used: immunoSEQ multiplex PCR; TCRdb lists only in-frame clones, some missing. The repertoire has roughly 200,000 clones, 84% of them found once; the top ten carry over 15%. The entry originates in a study of blood T cell repertoires in COVID-19. Study overall: COVID-19 samples collected from the United States, Italy and Spain covered acute and convalescent phases. PBMCs, B-cell-depleted T cells, or T cells provided the cDNA or gDNA that made up the material.

The clonotype comes from a woman aged 80 or over with active or convalescent COVID-19. V usage is TRBV7-2 and J usage is TRBJ2-3; TRBD2 agrees at 7 bases. Sequencing was carried out using peripheral blood. In nucleotides, the CDR3 is TGTGCCAGCAGCCCCGGTGGGCGGGGGACTTTTGATACGCAGTATTTT. Translated, it gives CASSPGGRGTFDTQYF.